Listed below are T cell receptor beta chains from one sample, sequenced in a study of cytomegalovirus exposure and HLA in healthy donors. TCRdb's table, derived via immunoSEQ multiplex PCR, lists solely in-frame clones and lacks some. The table lists some 180,000 clones, about four fifths of them singletons. Sequenced: PBMCs. The receptors come from a man between 35 and 55 years old in good health and CMV-seropositive. Each CDR3 is given with its conserved first and last residue. A D gene is named only where the DNA matches it firmly. Rows may omit the clone size; those that give it use once, few, many or a size class.

TRBD1,TRBJ1-5,NA,TRBV30,CAWNRQGAHQPQHF,TGTGCCTGGAACCGGCAGGGGGCGCATCAGCCCCAGCATTTT
TRBD1,TRBJ1-4,NA,TRBV19,CASSTGTGPGEKLFF,TGTGCCAGTAGTACCGGGACAGGCCCCGGTGAAAAACTGTTTTTT
NA,TRBJ2-2,NA,TRBV4-3,CASSQDPWLASGTGELFF,TGCGCCAGCAGCCAAGATCCCTGGCTAGCTTCCGGCACCGGGGAGCTGTTTTTT
NA,TRBJ1-2,NA,TRBV18,CASSPLDSGEGYTF,TGTGCCAGCTCACCGCTGGACAGCGGGGAGGGCTACACCTTC
NA,TRBJ2-1,NA,TRBV9,CASSGVTRSTDNEQFF,TGTGCCAGCAGCGGAGTGACCCGGAGCACCGACAATGAGCAGTTCTTC
NA,TRBJ1-6,NA,TRBV6-1,CATTGSSYNSPLHF,TGTGCCACCACAGGGAGCTCCTATAATTCACCCCTCCACTTT
TRBD1,TRBJ1-4,NA,TRBV6-6,CASRLQGLGEKLFF,TGTGCCAGCAGACTACAGGGGCTGGGTGAAAAACTGTTTTTT
TRBD2,TRBJ2-7,NA,TRBV27,CASSPSAGGRSYEQYF,TGTGCCAGCAGTCCCTCAGCGGGAGGGCGCTCCTACGAGCAGTACTTC
NA,TRBJ2-7,NA,TRBV25-1,CASSVTGTLYEQYF,TGTGCCAGCAGTGTTACAGGAACCTTGTACGAGCAGTACTTC
NA,TRBJ2-1,NA,TRBV27,CASTKGGTNYYNEQFF,TGTGCCAGCACCAAGGGGGGGACCAACTACTACAATGAGCAGTTCTTC
TRBD2,TRBJ2-1,NA,TRBV6-4,CASSDSREGLISVHEQFF,TGTGCCAGCAGTGACTCCCGGGAGGGCCTAATTTCGGTCCATGAGCAGTTCTTC
TRBD1,TRBJ2-2,once,TRBV18,CASSPLGQGSTGELFF,TGTGCCAGCTCACCATTAGGACAGGGTAGCACCGGGGAGCTGTTTTTT
NA,TRBJ1-1,NA,TRBV19,CASSSSKAENLRAFF,TGTGCCAGTAGTAGCTCCAAGGCAGAGAACCTGAGGGCTTTCTTT
NA,TRBJ2-4,NA,TRBV19,CASTLQGLGKNIQYF,TGTGCCAGTACCCTACAGGGCTTGGGTAAAAACATTCAGTACTTC
TRBD2,TRBJ2-3,NA,TRBV2,CASTGLAGTDTQYF,TGTGCCAGCACCGGACTAGCGGGCACAGATACGCAGTATTTT
NA,TRBJ2-7,NA,TRBV5-1,CASSLSPGTTSEQYF,TGCGCCAGCAGCTTGTCTCCAGGGACAACTAGCGAGCAGTACTTC
TRBD1,TRBJ2-7,NA,TRBV25-1,CASSDRSRTGGSYEQYF,TGTGCCAGCAGTGATCGTTCCCGGACAGGGGGAAGCTACGAGCAGTACTTC
NA,TRBJ2-7,NA,TRBV7-2,CASSPTKTESYEQYF,TGTGCCAGCAGCCCTACTAAGACAGAGTCCTACGAGCAGTACTTC
NA,TRBJ1-6,NA,TRBV2,CASSEEQGMNSPLHF,TGTGCCAGCAGTGAAGAACAGGGAATGAATTCACCCCTCCACTTT